This T cell receptor (beta chain) was identified in a study of technical replicates of blood from several donors. The repertoire was sequenced with immunoSEQ multiplex PCR; TCRdb's copy has only in-frame clones and lacks some. This table has around 56,000 clones, about 95% appearing once. This clone showed up just once. The CDR3 length is 14 residues. Germline CDR1 and CDR2: GTSNPN and SVGIG (reference sequence). V dropped 0 bases and J dropped 2 bases, with 11 bases sitting between them. This chain connects TRBV30 to TRBJ2-7; D possibly corresponds to TRBD2 (6 bases). The receptor's source is a human donor in good health. Some clones in this sample may be carry-over from other donors' samples. Sequences were obtained from PBMCs. The CDR3 sequence is CAWSVGTFPYEQYF. The CDR3 nucleotides are TGTGCCTGGAGTGTCGGGACTTTCCCCTACGAGCAGTACTTC.